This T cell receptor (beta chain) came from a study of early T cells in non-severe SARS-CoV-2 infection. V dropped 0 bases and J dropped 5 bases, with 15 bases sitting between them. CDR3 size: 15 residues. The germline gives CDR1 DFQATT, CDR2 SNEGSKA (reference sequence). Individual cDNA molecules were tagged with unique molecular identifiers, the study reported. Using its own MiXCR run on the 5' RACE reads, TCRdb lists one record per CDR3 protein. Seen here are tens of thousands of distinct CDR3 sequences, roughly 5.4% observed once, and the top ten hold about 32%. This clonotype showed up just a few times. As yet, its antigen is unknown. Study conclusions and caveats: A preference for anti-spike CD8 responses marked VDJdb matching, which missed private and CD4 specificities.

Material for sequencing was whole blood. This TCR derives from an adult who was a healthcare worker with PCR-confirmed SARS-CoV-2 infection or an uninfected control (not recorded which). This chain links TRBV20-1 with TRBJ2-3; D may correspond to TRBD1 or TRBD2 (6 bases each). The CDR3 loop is CSARDPGAAVDTQYF. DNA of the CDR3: TGCAGTGCTAGAGACCCGGGGGCCGCGGTAGATACGCAGTATTTT.